Listed here are 22 T cell receptor beta chains from one sample, sequenced in a study of T cell responses to AZD1222 COVID-19 vaccine (dated by TCRdb to the early 2020s). The receptor library was made with the immunoSEQ multiplex PCR assay. In TCRdb, the immuneACCESS table is reduced to in-frame sequences with V and J assigned. These tables do not hold every clone; where another copy was compared, an unresolved V gene accounts for under half, and the others remain unexplained. For this sample there are approximately 140,000 clones; more than 85% appear just once. 1.4% of the sample belongs to the ten largest clones. In light of the paper, this sample's time point label describes: baseline before first vaccination. Sample: peripheral blood, taken on day 0 of AZD1222 vaccination. These receptors all come from an adult in good health.

The chain has TRBV7-9 and TRBJ1-4; no definite D call. The CDR3 contains 16 residues. Germline lookup yields CDR1 SEHNR and CDR2 FQNEAQ (reference sequence). V was shortened by 5 bases and J by 6 bases, with 19 bases between the two germline ends. The CDR3: CASSPRAPGRDEKLFF. The CDR3, as DNA: TGTGCCAGCAGCCCACGGGCCCCCGGACGGGATGAAAAACTGTTTTTT.

The gene calls are TRBV7-9 and TRBJ2-5; D uncertain. V was cut by 5 bases and J by 4 bases, with 8 bases left in between. Germline V gene sequence: CDR1 SEHNR, CDR2 FQNEAQ (reference sequence). The CDR3 extends over 12 amino acids. The CDR3 DNA reads as TGTGCCAGCAGCCTCCTTAGAGAGACCCAGTACTTC. Translation: CASSLLRETQYF.

This clone was detected only a few times. The chain is built from TRBV7-2 and TRBJ1-5, with 9 nucleotides matching TRBD1. The V gene's germline CDR1 is SGHTA and CDR2 FQGNSA. The V segment lost 1 base and the J segment 3 bases; nucleotides outside the gene matches: 7. The CDR3 has 17 residues. The CDR3 DNA is TGTGCCAGCAGCTTAGACTGGACAGGGGTCTTCAATCAGCCCCAGCATTTT. Amino acid sequence: CASSLDWTGVFNQPQHF.

The chain recombines TRBV19 with TRBJ2-2, with 10 positions matching TRBD2. J was trimmed by 3 bases and V by 4 bases; bases with no gene match: 17. This CDR3 is 20 amino acids long. The V gene's germline CDR1 is LNHDA and CDR2 SQIVND (reference sequence). The CDR3 DNA follows: TGTGCCAGTAGTACGGCTGCCCGACGGATAGCGGGGGGCCACACCGGGGAGCTGTTTTTT. It yields the protein CASSTAARRIAGGHTGELFF. The full variable domain, rest sourced from reference TRBV19 and TRBJ2-2, is DGGITQSPKYLFRKEGQNVTLSCEQNLNHDAMYWYRQDPGQGLRLIYYSQIVNDFQKGDIAEGYSVSREKKESFPLTVTSAQKNPTAFYLCASSTAARRIAGGHTGELFFGEGSRLTVL.

This clone turned up a few times. The chain employs TRBV4-3 and TRBJ2-1; 9 bases match TRBD1. CDR3 length: 17 residues. Per the germline V gene, CDR1 is LGHNA and CDR2 is YSLEER. Trimming removed 0 bases from V and 2 bases from J; junction bases left unmatched: 5. Written as DNA, the CDR3 is TGCGCCAGCAGCCAAGATCTGAGACAGGGGGCCTACAATGAGCAGTTCTTC. As protein: CASSQDLRQGAYNEQFF.

This rearrangement joins TRBV11-2 to TRBJ2-1; D is uncertain. This CDR3 contains 11 residues. CDR1 and CDR2 (germline): SGHAT, FQNNGV. V lost 0 bases, J lost 13 bases, and 7 bases lay in between. CDR3 in DNA: TGTGCCAGCAGCTTAGATGTTAGTCAGTTCTTC. Residues: CASSLDVSQFF.

The table lists this clone with a count of one. This chain uses TRBV7-6 with TRBJ2-1; no clear D. CDR3 length equals 11 residues. The germline V and J ends were trimmed by 5 bases and 5 bases, with 4 bases remaining between them. Germline V gives CDR1 SGHVS, CDR2 FNYEAQ. CDR3 region: CASSPHNEQFF. For the CDR3, the DNA is TGTGCCAGCAGCCCGCACAATGAGCAGTTCTTC.

This chain connects TRBV18 to TRBJ2-1; 15 bases fit TRBD2. CDR3 size: 15 residues. J was trimmed by 9 bases and V by 1 base; bases with no gene match: 1. Germline CDR1 reads KGHSH; CDR2 reads LQKENI. The CDR3 nucleotides read TGTGCCAGCTCACCACAGGGACTAGCGGGAGGTGAGCAGTTCTTC. Encoded protein: CASSPQGLAGGEQFF.

This sequence joins TRBV28 and TRBJ2-1, with no clear D. Trimming took off 8 bases at V and 8 bases at J, with 10 bases between the two ends. There are 11 residues in the CDR3. Germline CDR1 and CDR2: MDHEN and SYDVKM. CDR3 in DNA: TGTGCCAGCTCCTCAAACGATGAGCAGTTCTTC. The encoded protein is CASSSNDEQFF. Drawing the rest from reference TRBV28 and TRBJ2-1, the complete variable domain is DVKVTQSSRYLVKRTGEKVFLECVQDMDHENMFWYRQDPGLGLRLIYFSYDVKMKEKGDIPEGYSVSREKKERFSLILESASTNQTSMYLCASSSNDEQFFGPGTRLTVL.

The CDR3 DNA follows: TGTGCCAGTATTGAGACAGGGGTATCGTACGAGCAGTACTTC. Protein product: CASIETGVSYEQYF. The chain employs TRBV28 and TRBJ2-7; the match to TRBD1 covers 8 bases. Trimming removed 9 bases from V and 4 bases from J; junction bases left unmatched: 11. The CDR3 totals 14 residues. Germline V CDR1 and CDR2: MDHEN, SYDVKM.

The rearrangement links TRBV7-8 to TRBJ2-3; 12 nucleotides align to TRBD2. Trimming removed 0 bases from V and 1 base from J; junction bases left unmatched: 5. Germline lookup yields CDR1 SGHVS and CDR2 FQNEAQ. This CDR3 comprises 18 residues. The CDR3, as DNA: TGTGCCAGCAGCTTAGCGCAGGGACTAGCGGGTCGCACAGATACGCAGTATTTT. The encoded protein is CASSLAQGLAGRTDTQYF.

The chain couples TRBV6-5 to TRBJ2-6; D is perhaps TRBD1 (5 bases). CDR1 is MNHEY, CDR2 SVGAGI, per germline. CDR3 length: 14 amino acids. Trimming cost V 6 bases and J 5 bases, with 11 bases left between them. DNA for the CDR3: TGTGCCAGCAGACCCCAGGGTCGGGCCAACGTCCTGACTTTC. This codes for CASRPQGRANVLTF.

The chain carries TRBV29-1 and TRBJ1-5, with D hard to call. The V gene's germline CDR1 is SQVTM and CDR2 ANQGSEA. The CDR3 extends over 12 amino acids. V gave up 4 bases and J gave up 3 bases, with 7 bases separating them. DNA for the CDR3: TGCAGCGTTGGACAAGCCAATCAGCCCCAGCATTTT. This gives the protein CSVGQANQPQHF.

Points on this clone: Sequence at one end of the junction differs from germline and may be a read error. The J gene is TRBJ2-7, the V gene TRBV7-9; TRBD2 matches 11 bases. The CDR3 totals 15 residues. Germline V gene lookup returns CDR1 SEHNR and CDR2 FQNEAQ (reference sequence). The CDR3 spells CASSLAGGSRDEQYF. DNA for the CDR3: TGTGCCAGCAGCCTAGCGGGGGGCTCAAGAGACGAGCAGTACTTC.

This rearrangement joins TRBV6-2 or TRBV6-3 to TRBJ2-7, with 12 bases lining up with TRBD2. V shed 6 bases and J 4 bases; nucleotides not matched to a gene: 7. Germline V gene data show CDR1 as MNHEY and CDR2 as SVGEGT. The CDR3 runs 15 residues. This chain's CDR3 is CASSHPSGGGYEQYF. CDR3 nucleotides: TGTGCCAGCAGCCACCCTAGCGGGGGGGGGTACGAGCAGTACTTC.

The V call is TRBV7-2, the J call TRBJ2-1; the match to TRBD2 covers 12 bases. From germline, CDR1 is SGHTA and CDR2 FQGNSA. The CDR3 spans 15 residues. V dropped 4 bases and J dropped 7; count of bases not matched to a gene: 5. CDR3: CASSSPGLAGNEQFF. The CDR3 DNA reads TGTGCCAGCAGCTCACCCGGACTAGCGGGAAATGAGCAGTTCTTC.

The chain couples TRBV24-1 to TRBJ2-1; D may be TRBD2 (5 bases). There are 16 residues in the CDR3. V lost 4 bases, J lost 4 bases, and 16 bases lay in between. The germline CDR1 and CDR2 sequences are KGHDR and SFDVKD. CDR3 nucleotides: TGTGCCACCAGTGAAGGAGGCAAGGATCCTTACAATGAGCAGTTCTTC. Translated: CATSEGGKDPYNEQFF.

The gene calls are TRBV19 and TRBJ2-1; tentative D call: TRBD2 (6 bases). V lost 6 bases and J 2 bases, leaving 8 bases between the germline ends. CDR1 is LNHDA and CDR2 is SQIVND in the germline V gene (reference sequence). The CDR3 is 13 amino acids. The CDR3 here is CASRDYTYNEQFF. The DNA of the CDR3 is TGTGCCAGTAGGGACTACACCTACAATGAGCAGTTCTTC.

This clone was observed once. This chain connects TRBV7-2 to TRBJ2-3; D may be TRBD1 or TRBD2 (7 bases each). Germline-derived CDR1 and CDR2 are SGHTA and FQGNSA. The germline V and J ends were trimmed by 2 bases and 8 bases, with 23 bases remaining between them. This CDR3 has 17 amino acids. In DNA form, the CDR3 reads TGTGCCAGCAGCTTAAGGGGGCTAGCGGCCCCCTCTGGTACGCAGTATTTT. As protein: CASSLRGLAAPSGTQYF.

A single count supports this clone. This chain uses TRBV29-1 with TRBJ2-1, with TRBD2 matching 10 bases. Germline CDR1 and CDR2: SQVTM and ANQGSEA. J gave up 5 bases and V 7 bases, and 8 bases lay outside the gene matches. The CDR3 loop spans 14 amino acids. The DNA of the CDR3 is TGCAGCGGGGAACCTCTAGCGGGGGACAATGAGCAGTTCTTC. This sequence encodes CSGEPLAGDNEQFF.

The chain employs TRBV5-6 and TRBJ2-3; 8 nucleotides align to TRBD2. This CDR3 has 14 amino acids. V shed 4 bases and J 5 bases; nucleotides not matched to a gene: 6. In germline, CDR1 is SGHDT, CDR2 YYEEEE. The CDR3 DNA is TGTGCCAGCAGCGAGGGACTAGGGCAAGATACGCAGTATTTT. Translating gives CASSEGLGQDTQYF. Drawing the rest from reference TRBV5-6 and TRBJ2-3, the complete variable domain is DAGVTQSPTHLIKTRGQQVTLRCSPKSGHDTVSWYQQALGQGPQFIFQYYEEEERQRGNFPDRFSGHQFPNYSSELNVNALLLGDSALYLCASSEGLGQDTQYFGPGTRLTVL.

This clone was observed once. The rearrangement uses TRBV11-3 and TRBJ2-2, with 8 positions matching TRBD2. From germline, CDR1 is SGHNT and CDR2 YENEEA. This CDR3 contains 16 residues. V trimming: 5 bases; J trimming: 1 base; junction bases outside the gene matches: 6. For the CDR3, the DNA is TGTGCCAGCAGCCCTGATGCGGGGGGGAACACCGGGGAGCTGTTTTTT. Translation gives CASSPDAGGNTGELFF.